These 24 T cell receptor beta chains were all obtained from the same sample, sequenced in a study of glioma-infiltrating T cells. TCR alpha and beta CDR3 regions were amplified from RNA using iRepertoire nested multiplex PCR. In TCRdb, the multiplex PCR reads were re-called with MiXCR into one record per CDR3 protein. The sample has about 380,000 distinct CDR3 sequences, 41% seen once; the top ten hold more than 10%. The sample was glioma tissue, nonneoplastic brain tissue, or PBMCs (not recorded which). The receptors originated from a human donor with low-grade glioma or glioblastoma, undergoing nonglioma brain surgery, or in good health (not recorded which).

V gene TRBV7-2 combines with J gene TRBJ2-3; the D is unclear. The germline V gene has CDR1 SGHTA and CDR2 FQGNSA. This CDR3 spans 15 amino acids. The V end lost 7 bases, the J end lost 0 bases, and 14 bases lay between the germline ends. This CDR3 reads CASIQAALSTDTQYF. CDR3 nucleotide sequence: TGTGCCAGCATCCAGGCCGCGTTAAGCACAGATACGCAGTATTTT.

The V and J genes are TRBV6-1 and TRBJ2-3; 7 nucleotides agree with TRBD2. The V gene's germline CDR1 is MNHNS and CDR2 SASEGT. The CDR3 runs to 16 residues. The CDR3 loop is CVSSPRGSGRTDTQYF. For the CDR3, the DNA is TGTGTTAGCAGTCCCCGGGGTAGCGGGCGCACAGATACGCAGTATTTT.

Ten or more counts support this clonotype. This sequence joins TRBV6-1 and TRBJ1-1; D perhaps matches TRBD1 (5 bases). The V and J ends lost 5 bases and 6 bases respectively, with 13 bases between them. The CDR3 extends over 13 amino acids. Germline V gene lookup returns CDR1 MNHNS and CDR2 SASEGT. In DNA, the CDR3 is TGTGCCAGCAGTTTCGCCGGGACGGCTGAAGCTTTCTTT. Amino acids: CASSFAGTAEAFF.

The chain uses TRBV7-9 and TRBJ2-5; D perhaps matches TRBD2 (5 bases). CDR1 SEHNR and CDR2 FQNEAQ come from the germline V gene (reference sequence). Trimming pared 0 bases from V and 4 bases from J, leaving 9 bases between. This CDR3 has 14 residues. The CDR3 nucleotides are TGTGCCAGCAGCTTAGCGGGAGCGGCAGAGACCCAGTACTTC. Its translation: CASSLAGAAETQYF.

This clonotype was detected many times. This chain uses TRBV27 with TRBJ2-1; 7 bases align to TRBD2. Germline CDR1 reads MNHEY; CDR2 reads SMNVEV (reference sequence). J gave up 9 bases and V 5 bases, and 10 bases lay outside the gene matches. The CDR3 contains 14 residues. CDR3 protein: CASSRREGQSEQFF. CDR3 nucleotide sequence: TGTGCCAGCAGTCGGAGGGAGGGCCAATCTGAGCAGTTCTTC.

The gene calls are TRBV5-5 and TRBJ2-7; the match to TRBD1 covers 9 bases. Germline V gene lookup returns CDR1 SGHKS and CDR2 YYEKEE (reference sequence). The CDR3 has 15 residues. V was pared by 2 bases and J by 2 bases, with 5 bases of the junction left unmatched. The CDR3 region has the DNA TGTGCCAGCAGCTTAACGACAGGGGGGGCCTACGAGCAGTACTTC. This codes for CASSLTTGGAYEQYF.

There are a few counts of this clonotype. The rearrangement links TRBV4-2 to TRBJ2-1; TRBD1 might be the D (5 bases). The CDR3 sequence is 13 residues long. CDR1 is LGHNA, CDR2 YNFKEQ, per germline. The V end lost 0 bases, the J end lost 7 bases, and 7 bases lay between the germline ends. The CDR3 sequence: CASSQETGNEQFF. In DNA form, the CDR3 reads TGTGCCAGCAGCCAAGAAACAGGAAATGAGCAGTTCTTC.

This clonotype was seen at least ten times. The chain is built from TRBV7-9 and TRBJ1-1; D is perhaps TRBD1 (5 bases). Trimming removed 6 bases from V and 12 bases from J, with 17 bases in between. The CDR3 runs 12 residues. The germline V gene has CDR1 SEHNR and CDR2 FQNEAQ (reference sequence). The CDR3 reads CASSGQGGITFF. The DNA for the CDR3 is TGTGCCAGCAGTGGGCAGGGAGGTATAACTTTCTTT.

The chain combines TRBV3-1 with TRBJ1-5; D gene uncertain. The germline CDR1 and CDR2 sequences are LGHDT and YNNKEL (reference sequence). The CDR3 covers 12 residues. V lost 6 bases to trimming and J lost 6 bases, with 9 bases between them. Written as DNA, the CDR3 is TGTGCCAGCAGTTTAAGGGCTCAGCCCCAGCATTTT. Its translation is CASSLRAQPQHF.

This clonotype was counted a single time. A much larger clonotype is one base distant, so this may be a read error. The V and J genes are TRBV28 and TRBJ2-1, with D unclear. The CDR3 is 15 residues long. The germline V gene has CDR1 MDHEN and CDR2 SYDVKM. CDR3 amino acids: CASSLGGEVYNGQFF. The CDR3 nucleotides read TGTGCCAGCAGTTTAGGCGGCGAGGTCTACAATGGGCAGTTCTTC.

DNA of the CDR3: TGTGCCAGCAGCCATCCTTACTCGGGAGTGGGCAATGAGCAGTACTTC. Translation: CASSHPYSGVGNEQYF. This chain links TRBV3-1 with TRBJ2-7, with D possibly matching TRBD2 (6 bases). In germline, CDR1 is LGHDT, CDR2 YNNKEL (reference sequence). This CDR3 region has 16 residues. V was shortened by 3 bases and J by 7 bases, with 22 bases between the two germline ends.

The CDR3 bases are TGTGCCAGCAATACCTTACCGGACCCCGCGTCCTACGAGCAGTACTTC. It yields the protein CASNTLPDPASYEQYF. The chain is built from TRBV2 and TRBJ2-7, with unresolved D. The V end was cut by 7 bases, the J end by 1 base, with 20 bases between. CDR3 size: 16 residues. Germline V gives CDR1 SNHLY, CDR2 FYNNEI. Based on the CDR3 plus reference TRBV2 and TRBJ2-7, the full variable domain is EPEVTQTPSHQVTQMGQEVILRCVPISNHLYFYWYRQILGQKVEFLVSFYNNEISEKSEIFDDQFSVERPDGSNFTLKIRSTKLEDSAMYFCASNTLPDPASYEQYFGPGTRLTVT.

This clonotype was counted many times. This chain joins TRBV27 and TRBJ2-3, with D maybe TRBD2 (5 bases). There are 14 residues in the CDR3. The V end was cut by 5 bases, the J end by 2 bases, with 11 bases between. CDR1 is MNHEY and CDR2 is SMNVEV in the germline V gene (reference sequence). The CDR3 region has the DNA TGTGCCAGCAGTCCGAGGGTTCCCACAGATACGCAGTATTTT. It translates to CASSPRVPTDTQYF.

This clonotype has a count of ten or more. The chain combines TRBV6-2 or TRBV6-3 with TRBJ1-1; D is possibly TRBD1 (5 bases). Germline V gene data show CDR1 as MNHEY and CDR2 as SVGEGT. V shed 2 bases and J shed 3 bases, with 13 bases lying between them. This CDR3 is 15 amino acids long. As DNA, the CDR3 is TGTGCCAGCAGTTACGAGGGGCCCAGGTACACTGAAGCTTTCTTT. Its protein is CASSYEGPRYTEAFF.

This clonotype was observed at least ten times. The chain is built from TRBV20-1 and TRBJ2-1; 10 positions match TRBD1. The CDR3 length is 13 residues. CDR1 and CDR2 from the germline V gene are DFQATT and SNEGSKA (reference sequence). This CDR3 reads CSGAGTGVNEQFF. The CDR3 nucleotides are TGCAGCGGAGCCGGGACAGGGGTTAATGAGCAGTTCTTC.

Ten or more counts support this clonotype. This sequence joins TRBV27 and TRBJ2-7, with D unclear. The CDR3 spans 13 residues. The germline V and J ends were trimmed by 5 bases and 4 bases, with 12 bases remaining between them. Germline CDR1 is MNHEY and CDR2 is SMNVEV (reference sequence). The chain's CDR3 is CASSLSVNYEQYF. The CDR3 bases are TGTGCCAGCAGTCTCTCGGTCAATTACGAGCAGTACTTC.

This clonotype has at least ten counts. The V and J genes are TRBV20-1 and TRBJ1-6, with D unclear. Germline V gene sequence: CDR1 DFQATT, CDR2 SNEGSKA (reference sequence). This CDR3 spans 18 amino acids. V was clipped by 4 bases and J by 5 bases, with 24 bases between them. The CDR3 loop reads CSATPQYLLMSNNSPLHF. The CDR3 DNA follows: TGCAGTGCTACCCCACAGTACCTTCTAATGTCTAATAATTCACCCCTCCACTTT.

The rearrangement links TRBV27 to TRBJ2-1, with 7 bases aligning to TRBD2. CDR3 size: 17 residues. J gave up 3 bases and V 3 bases, and 11 bases lay outside the gene matches. The germline V gene has CDR1 MNHEY and CDR2 SMNVEV (reference sequence). The CDR3 loop reads CASSFGLAAVYYNEQFF. The CDR3 coding sequence is TGTGCCAGCAGTTTCGGGCTAGCGGCCGTTTACTACAATGAGCAGTTCTTC.

This chain uses TRBV7-2 with TRBJ1-6, with no clear D. V gave up 5 bases and J gave up 0 bases, with 11 bases separating them. CDR1 is SGHTA, CDR2 FQGNSA, per germline. The CDR3 contains 16 residues. Written as DNA, the CDR3 is TGTGCCAGCAGCCCGCAATGGAGCTCCTATAATTCACCCCTCCACTTT. This encodes CASSPQWSSYNSPLHF.

This clonotype was detected many times. This chain joins TRBV20-1 and TRBJ1-1; TRBD1 might be the D (5 bases). Germline CDR1 and CDR2: DFQATT and SNEGSKA (reference sequence). V lost 4 bases and J 0 bases, leaving 9 bases between the germline ends. The CDR3 extends over 13 amino acids. The CDR3 protein is CSAIGGMNTEAFF. The CDR3 region has the DNA TGCAGTGCTATCGGGGGGATGAACACTGAAGCTTTCTTT.

This clonotype was detected a few times. J is TRBJ2-1 and V is TRBV6-1; 9 bases fit TRBD1. Germline-derived CDR1 and CDR2 are MNHNS and SASEGT. The CDR3 totals 21 residues. Trimming at V came to 10 bases and at J to 0 bases, leaving 25 bases not matched to a gene. The CDR3, as DNA: TGTGCCAAGAAACAGGGGGCGGATTCCATGGTTCCAATCAGCTCCTACAATGAGCAGTTCTTC. Translated: CAKKQGADSMVPISSYNEQFF.

V usage is TRBV7-2 and J usage is TRBJ2-7; D may be TRBD1 (6 bases). The germline gives CDR1 SGHTA, CDR2 FQGNSA. Trimming stripped 4 bases from V and 3 bases from J, with 16 bases between. The CDR3 totals 15 residues. In DNA, the CDR3 is TGTGCCAGCAGCTCCGCCCACGGACAGATCTACGAGCAGTACTTC. Its protein is CASSSAHGQIYEQYF.

This clonotype was observed a handful of times. V gene TRBV28 combines with J gene TRBJ2-5; D is unresolved. Germline V CDR1 and CDR2: MDHEN, SYDVKM. The CDR3 spans 15 residues. V was clipped by 4 bases and J by 2 bases, with 14 bases between them. The CDR3, as DNA: TGTGCCAGCAGTTCCCTACCCAGCGATCAAGAGACCCAGTACTTC. It encodes CASSSLPSDQETQYF. The full variable domain, in which reference TRBV28 and TRBJ2-5 provide the parts outside the CDR3, is DVKVTQSSRYLVKRTGEKVFLECVQDMDHENMFWYRQDPGLGLRLIYFSYDVKMKEKGDIPEGYSVSREKKERFSLILESASTNQTSMYLCASSSLPSDQETQYFGPGTRLLVL.

This clonotype was seen many times. J is TRBJ2-7 and V is TRBV28, with D maybe TRBD1 (5 bases). The V gene lost 3 bases and the J gene lost 1 base, with 13 bases spanning the gap. This CDR3 comprises 15 residues. CDR1 is MDHEN, CDR2 SYDVKM, per germline. The CDR3 nucleotides are TGTGCCAGCAGTTTGTCAGGGCCCCTATCCTACGAGCAGTACTTC. Translated, it gives CASSLSGPLSYEQYF.